The present T cell receptor (beta chain) was sequenced within a study of T cells after yellow fever vaccination. Points from the study as a whole: Sorted repertoires could include abundant contaminating clonotypes from bulk cells. Weaker, the secondary response peaked sooner, at day 5 versus 15. Booster sampling recovered most clones from primary vaccination (96% CD4, roughly 88% CD8). A small share of clonotypes appeared in both CD4 and CD8 compartments.

There are many counts of this clonotype. Antigen unknown. TCRdb processed the 5' RACE reads anew with MiXCR; each CDR3 protein has one entry. The repertoire holds around 65,000 distinct CDR3 sequences, with around 6.2% as singletons. The CDR3 covers 11 residues. With 6 bases removed from V and 7 bases from J, the gap between germline ends came to 9 bases. The chain uses TRBV12-3 or TRBV12-4 and TRBJ1-1; D may be TRBD1 (6 bases). The sequencing here drew on CD4+ T cells sorted from PBMCs, taken roughly 14 days after the first yellow fever vaccination. This sequence originates from a man aged 18 to 35 who received the YFV17D yellow fever vaccine. CDR3 residues: CASRRRGEAFF. In DNA, the CDR3 is TGTGCCAGCAGACGCAGGGGTGAAGCTTTCTTT.